The clone carrying this T cell receptor beta chain has more than one count but fewer than ten. The record originates from a study of OX40 agonist ivuxolimab in advanced cancers. Overall study context: Partial responses occurred in Three dose-escalation patients, one with hepatocellular carcinoma and two with cutaneous melanoma.

Here immunoSEQ multiplex PCR was the method, and the copy in TCRdb shows in-frame clones only, minus some. The sample has around 66,000 clones; roughly four fifths are singletons. V lost 2 bases, J lost 3 bases, and 8 bases lay in between. The germline CDR1 and CDR2 sequences are SNHLY and FYNNEI. There are 13 residues in the CDR3. The sample was CD4+ or CD8+ T cells sorted from blood, taken in a trial of the OX40 agonist ivuxolimab. The genes are TRBV2 and TRBJ2-7; D perhaps matches TRBD1 (5 bases). This TCR was sampled from an adult with an advanced solid tumor such as melanoma, head and neck, liver or kidney cancer. The CDR3 nucleotides read TGTGCCAGCAGTGAACAGGGTATCTACGAGCAGTACTTC. Translated: CASSEQGIYEQYF.